This entry lists 23 T cell receptor beta chains sequenced from one sample in a study of T cell repertoires in cytomegalovirus infection. TCRdb called the reads again in MiXCR, with one record for every CDR3 protein. The sample carries roughly 720,000 distinct CDR3 sequences, approximately 40% recorded once. Sequencing was performed on PBMCs. The origin of the receptors is a human donor in good health (CMV status not recorded). Some clones in this sample may be carry-over from other donors' samples.

A single count supports this clonotype. This clone may be a read error of a much larger clone one base away. This rearrangement joins TRBV7-2 to TRBJ1-3; a weak D match, TRBD1 (6 bases). Trimming cost V 5 bases and J 4 bases, with 15 bases left between them. The CDR3 contains 15 residues. Germline V gene data show CDR1 as SGHTA and CDR2 as FQGNSA. CDR3 sequence (DNA): TGTGCCAGCAGCCTCTACAGGGTAGTCGGAAACACCATATATTTT. Protein product: CASSLYRVVGNTIYF.

The table lists this clonotype with many counts. This rearrangement joins TRBV7-6 to TRBJ1-6; a possible D gene is TRBD1 (5 bases). This CDR3 has 14 residues. The V gene lost 5 bases and the J gene lost 7 bases, with 12 bases spanning the gap. Germline V CDR1 and CDR2: SGHVS, FNYEAQ. This CDR3 reads CASSVGANNSPLHF. The CDR3 nucleotides are TGTGCCAGCAGCGTCGGGGCAAACAATTCACCCCTCCACTTT.

This clonotype was seen just once. The CDR3 is CASTGTETGFSETQYF. DNA for the CDR3: TGTGCCAGCACCGGAACTGAAACAGGGTTTTCAGAGACCCAGTACTTC. The chain uses TRBV28 and TRBJ2-5; maybe TRBD1 (6 bases). The CDR3 contains 16 residues. The germline V gene has CDR1 MDHEN and CDR2 SYDVKM. V lost 7 bases, J lost 4 bases, and 22 bases lay in between.

Details on this clonotype: This may come from a read error, since a much larger clone is one base off. The chain couples TRBV7-2 to TRBJ1-2, with 11 nucleotides matching TRBD1. In germline, CDR1 is SGHTA, CDR2 FQGNSA. There are 17 residues in the CDR3. The CDR3 DNA follows: TGTGCCAGCAGCCCAAGGGGACAGGGGGTCCGGCGATCTGGCTACTCCTTC. This gives the protein CASSPRGQGVRRSGYSF. The variable domain in full, with the rest retrieved from reference TRBV7-2 and TRBJ1-2, is GAGVSQSPSNKVTEKGKDVELRCDPISGHTALYWYRQSLGQGLEFLIYFQGNSAPDKSGLPSDRFSAERTGGSVSTLTIQRTQQEDSAVYLCASSPRGQGVRRSGYSFGSGTRLTVV.

This clonotype was picked up a small number of times. This sequence joins TRBV24-1 and TRBJ1-6; D is uncertain. CDR3 length: 17 amino acids. Trimming took off 10 bases at V and 8 bases at J, with 26 bases between the two ends. The germline V gene encodes CDR1 KGHDR and CDR2 SFDVKD. CDR3 residues: CATLPIPIATIDSPLHF. The CDR3 nucleotides are TGTGCCACGCTACCAATTCCAATCGCGACCATCGATTCACCCCTCCACTTT.

This clonotype was observed a few times. The chain combines TRBV6-1 with TRBJ1-1, with no clear D. The germline gives CDR1 MNHNS, CDR2 SASEGT. The CDR3 length is 16 residues. V lost 6 bases, J lost 7 bases, and 24 bases lay in between. The CDR3, as DNA: TGTGCCAGCAGATCTGGGGTCTTCAACAGTGAAAGTGAAGCTTTCTTT. Translating gives CASRSGVFNSESEAFF.

The chain combines TRBV9 with TRBJ2-7; 7 bases agree with TRBD1. Germline CDR1 is SGDLS and CDR2 is YYNGEE. V lost 4 bases, J lost 5 bases, and 9 bases stayed unmatched. CDR3 size: 14 residues. The DNA of the CDR3 is TGTGCCAGCAGCCCCCGACAGGGCATACACGAGCAGTACTTC. Encoded protein: CASSPRQGIHEQYF.

This clonotype occurred a few times. The chain carries TRBV19 and TRBJ2-1; the D gene is possibly TRBD2 (5 bases). CDR1 and CDR2 from the germline V gene are LNHDA and SQIVND (reference sequence). The CDR3 totals 14 residues. V gave up 2 bases and J gave up 9 bases, with 14 bases separating them. The CDR3 loop is CASSIPTSKAEQFF. Here the CDR3 DNA reads TGTGCCAGTAGTATACCCACTAGTAAAGCTGAGCAGTTCTTC.

The sample holds many counts of this clonotype. The V call is TRBV15, the J call TRBJ2-3; 9 bases are shared with TRBD2. The CDR3 is 16 residues long. V lost 5 bases and J lost 0; bases outside the gene matches: 6. Germline CDR1 and CDR2: LNHNV and YYDKDF (reference sequence). Here the CDR3 DNA reads TGTGCCACCAGCTCCACTAGCGGGCCTAGCACAGATACGCAGTATTTT. Translating gives CATSSTSGPSTDTQYF.

The chain combines TRBV18 with TRBJ1-1; unclear D gene. The CDR3 spans 14 residues. V lost 2 bases and J lost 2, with 9 bases in between. Germline loops: CDR1 KGHSH, CDR2 LQKENI. CDR3 in DNA: TGTGCCAGCTCACCAATGGGATACAACACTGAAGCTTTCTTT. Protein: CASSPMGYNTEAFF.

V usage is TRBV6-2 or TRBV6-3 and J usage is TRBJ2-5; possible D gene TRBD1, 6 bases. CDR3 size: 14 residues. Trimming stripped 6 bases from V and 0 bases from J, with 11 bases between. The germline gives CDR1 MNHEY, CDR2 SVGEGT. The DNA for the CDR3 is TGTGCCAGCAGATTCCGGGACAACCAAGAGACCCAGTACTTC. It specifies CASRFRDNQETQYF.

The rearrangement joins TRBV29-1 to TRBJ1-1; 7 bases line up with TRBD1. Germline V gives CDR1 SQVTM, CDR2 ANQGSEA. CDR3 length: 13 amino acids. Losses at the gene ends were 6 bases for V and 4 bases for J; bases not matched to a gene: 8. CDR3 nucleotides: TGCAGCGTGATGACAGGGAGAGTCACTGAAGCTTTCTTT. Translated, it gives CSVMTGRVTEAFF.

The chain joins TRBV5-6 to TRBJ1-6; TRBD1 matches 9 bases. The germline CDR1 and CDR2 sequences are SGHDT and YYEEEE. The trim removed 4 bases at V and 10 bases at J, leaving 9 bases unmatched. The CDR3 contains 15 residues. The CDR3 reads CASSEGQGRRSPLHF. CDR3 sequence (DNA): TGTGCCAGCAGCGAGGGACAGGGACGAAGATCACCCCTCCACTTT.

This clonotype has a handful of counts. The chain has TRBV12-3 or TRBV12-4 and TRBJ1-5; no reliable D call. The CDR3 sequence is 14 residues long. The ends were cut back, 6 bases at V and 3 bases at J, with 12 bases in the middle. The CDR3 reads CASSQVGPNQPQHF. CDR3 nucleotide sequence: TGTGCCAGCAGCCAAGTGGGCCCCAATCAGCCCCAGCATTTT.

V is TRBV27 and J is TRBJ1-1, with 7 bases fitting TRBD1. This CDR3 comprises 15 residues. Germline CDR1 is MNHEY and CDR2 is SMNVEV (reference sequence). V lost 3 bases to trimming and J lost 8 bases; unmatched junction nucleotides: 12. This chain's CDR3 is CASSFLAIQGEEAFF. As DNA, the CDR3 is TGTGCCAGCAGTTTCCTGGCAATCCAGGGGGAGGAAGCTTTCTTT.

J is TRBJ2-2 and V is TRBV27; 11 bases fit TRBD2. The CDR3 loop spans 18 amino acids. The J segment lost 1 base and the V segment lost 6 bases, leaving 10 bases of the junction unmatched. Germline lookup yields CDR1 MNHEY and CDR2 SMNVEV (reference sequence). Here the CDR3 DNA reads TGTGCCAGCAGGAGGGAGGGTAGCGGGGGGGAGAACACCGGGGAGCTGTTTTTT. Its translation: CASRREGSGGENTGELFF.

In its sample, this clonotype was seen a few times. The chain is built from TRBV7-6 and TRBJ1-5, with no clear D. V was trimmed by 1 base and J by 3 bases, leaving 13 bases between them. Germline values: CDR1 SGHVS, CDR2 FNYEAQ. This CDR3 has 16 amino acids. CDR3 residues: CASSLEARIPNQPQHF. Written as DNA, the CDR3 is TGTGCCAGCAGCTTAGAAGCCAGAATTCCCAATCAGCCCCAGCATTTT.

The gene calls are TRBV28 and TRBJ1-1, with TRBD1 matching over 8 bases. The CDR3 runs to 14 residues. V gave up 9 bases and J gave up 5 bases; unmatched junction bases: 11. Germline CDR1 and CDR2: MDHEN and SYDVKM. The CDR3 loop is CASRYGTGGTEAFF. The CDR3 region has the DNA TGTGCCAGTCGGTATGGGACAGGAGGAACTGAAGCTTTCTTT.

Concerning this clonotype itself: A much larger clone differs from this one at a single base, so this may be a read error. The J gene is TRBJ2-1, the V gene TRBV7-8, with 8 positions matching TRBD2. This CDR3 is 17 amino acids long. Germline V gives CDR1 SGHVS, CDR2 FQNEAQ. DNA of the CDR3: TGTGCCAGAAGCTTAGGAACCCGACTAGCGCGCGACAATGAGCAGTTCTTC. It codes for CARSLGTRLARDNEQFF. The full variable domain, completed using reference TRBV7-8 and TRBJ2-1, is GAGVSQSPRYKVAKRGQDVALRCDPISGHVSLFWYQQALGQGPEFLTYFQNEAQLDKSGLPSDRFFAERPEGSVSTLKIQRTQQEDSAVYLCARSLGTRLARDNEQFFGPGTRLTVL.

This clonotype was picked up many times. The chain couples TRBV7-2 to TRBJ2-4; 12 bases fit TRBD2. There are 17 residues in the CDR3. Losses at the gene ends were 6 bases for V and 0 bases for J; bases not matched to a gene: 6. Germline CDR1 reads SGHTA; CDR2 reads FQGNSA. This CDR3 reads CASRLAGGFTAKNIQYF. CDR3 coding DNA: TGTGCCAGCAGACTAGCGGGAGGCTTTACAGCCAAAAACATTCAGTACTTC. Based on the CDR3 plus reference TRBV7-2 and TRBJ2-4, the full variable domain is GAGVSQSPSNKVTEKGKDVELRCDPISGHTALYWYRQSLGQGLEFLIYFQGNSAPDKSGLPSDRFSAERTGGSVSTLTIQRTQQEDSAVYLCASRLAGGFTAKNIQYFGAGTRLSVL.

The rearrangement links TRBV10-3 to TRBJ2-2; D is uncertain. The V end lost 11 bases, the J end lost 0 bases, and 4 bases lay between the germline ends. This CDR3 contains 11 residues. CDR1 ENHRY and CDR2 SYGVKD come from the germline V gene. The CDR3 coding sequence is TGTGCCGCGACGAACACCGGGGAGCTGTTTTTT. The encoded protein is CAATNTGELFF.

This chain uses TRBV28 with TRBJ1-5; D uncertain. Trimming removed 4 bases from V and 6 bases from J, with 7 bases in between. CDR3 length: 12 residues. CDR1 MDHEN and CDR2 SYDVKM come from the germline V gene. CDR3 region: CASSSFPQPQHF. CDR3 DNA: TGTGCCAGCAGTTCTTTCCCTCAGCCCCAGCATTTT. The full variable domain, in which reference TRBV28 and TRBJ1-5 provide the parts outside the CDR3, is DVKVTQSSRYLVKRTGEKVFLECVQDMDHENMFWYRQDPGLGLRLIYFSYDVKMKEKGDIPEGYSVSREKKERFSLILESASTNQTSMYLCASSSFPQPQHFGDGTRLSIL.

In its sample, this clonotype was seen a few times. The rearrangement joins TRBV5-1 to TRBJ2-2, with D perhaps TRBD2 (5 bases). The CDR3 loop spans 19 amino acids. V was trimmed by 0 bases and J by 3 bases, leaving 21 bases between them. Germline-derived CDR1 and CDR2 are SGHRS and YFSETQ. The CDR3 nucleotides are TGCGCCAGCAGCTTGGATCGGTACGGTTTCGGAGCGGACACCGGGGAGCTGTTTTTT. Protein sequence: CASSLDRYGFGADTGELFF. Complete variable domain (other parts from reference TRBV5-1 and TRBJ2-2): KAGVTQTPRYLIKTRGQQVTLSCSPISGHRSVSWYQQTPGQGLQFLFEYFSETQRNKGNFPGRFSGRQFSNSRSEMNVSTLELGDSALYLCASSLDRYGFGADTGELFFGEGSRLTVL.